This entry describes one TCR beta chain. As yet, its antigen is unknown. This specimen comes from a study of T-cell reconstitution after alpha-beta-depleted transplantation in children. Overall study results and limits: The authors attributed T-cell counts and diversity one year after transplant mostly to newly produced T cells. Alpha-beta T cells about two months after transplant reportedly derived from several hundred expanded graft clones. From surviving recipient T cells and thymic progenitors came the high day-60 TCRbeta diversity observed in some patients.

The CDR3 extends over 12 amino acids. Germline values: CDR1 SNHLY, CDR2 FYNNEI. The ends were cut back, 2 bases at V and 3 bases at J, with 3 bases in the middle. The TCRbeta library incorporated unique molecular identifiers. TCRdb re-derived calls from the PCR reads in MiXCR, one entry per CDR3 protein. Of some 460,000 distinct CDR3 sequences in the sample, 16% were seen once. This chain uses TRBV2 with TRBJ2-3; D ambiguous. This clonotype originated in a boy under two years old who had a stem cell transplant for Wiskott-Aldrich syndrome, so the T cells may come from the graft donor. The sequenced sample was PBMCs, mostly from graft donor cells, obtained 360 days after TCRalphabeta/CD19-depleted stem cell transplant. The DNA for the CDR3 is TGTGCCAGCAGTGAAACAACAGATACGCAGTATTTT. Translated, it gives CASSETTDTQYF.